Listed here are 3 T cell receptor beta chains from one sample, sequenced in a study of blood T cell repertoires in COVID-19. TCRdb's table, derived via immunoSEQ multiplex PCR, lists solely in-frame clones and lacks some. The repertoire includes fewer than 45,000 clones, roughly 87% of them detected once, and 11% to 15% sits in the top ten. Sequencing input: peripheral blood. The origin of the receptors is a human donor in a cohort sampled during active COVID-19.

The chain combines TRBV28 with TRBJ1-2; TRBD1 matches 7 bases. Trimming removed 3 bases from V and 4 bases from J; junction bases left unmatched: 8. Germline V gives CDR1 MDHEN, CDR2 SYDVKM. The CDR3 is 15 amino acids. CDR3: CASSFSPGGSYGYTF. CDR3 DNA: TGTGCCAGCAGTTTCTCCCCAGGGGGAAGCTATGGCTACACCTTC.

The rearrangement links TRBV6-1 to TRBJ1-6; the D is unclear. V lost 3 bases and J 8 bases, leaving 5 bases between the germline ends. The CDR3 spans 12 residues. Germline loops: CDR1 MNHNS, CDR2 SASEGT. The DNA for the CDR3 is TGTGCCAGCAGTGACGGGGATTCACCCCTCCACTTT. Protein product: CASSDGDSPLHF.

Here the CDR3 reads CAGTSGTYNEQFF. CDR3 nucleotides: TGTGCCGGGACTAGCGGGACCTACAATGAGCAGTTCTTC. V gene TRBV30 combines with J gene TRBJ2-1, with 13 bases aligning to TRBD2. This CDR3 has 13 amino acids. J lost 2 bases, V lost 8 bases, and 0 bases had no gene match. CDR1 and CDR2 (germline): GTSNPN, SVGIG (reference sequence).